This T cell receptor beta chain was captured in a study of T-cell reconstitution after alpha-beta-depleted transplantation in children. The table lists this clonotype with a few counts. Trimming shortened V by 3 bases and J by 4 bases, and 13 bases separated the two germline ends. CDR1 SGHTA and CDR2 FQGNSA come from the germline V gene. This CDR3 contains 14 residues. It was with unique molecular identifiers that the TCRbeta library was prepared. TCRdb re-analysed the PCR reads in MiXCR, keeping a single row per CDR3 protein. Counted here are fewer than 1 million distinct CDR3 sequences, around 15% occurring once; the ten biggest clones make up approximately 5%.

The chain carries TRBV7-2 and TRBJ2-7; D not resolved. This sequence was found in a male patient between 5 and 17 years old who had a stem cell transplant for acute lymphoblastic leukemia, so the T cells may come from the graft donor. The material sequenced was PBMCs, mostly from graft donor cells, taken 360 days after TCRalphabeta/CD19-depleted stem cell transplant. The CDR3 is CASSLPPSNYEQYF. CDR3 in DNA: TGTGCCAGCAGCTTGCCCCCTAGTAATTACGAGCAGTACTTC.